The text below deals with one T cell receptor (beta chain). The data stem from a study of blood T cell repertoires in COVID-19. Overall study: Samples of COVID-19 (acute and convalescent) were obtained from the United States, Italy and Spain.

The germline CDR1 and CDR2 sequences are SGHAT and FQNNGV. This CDR3 comprises 19 residues. V trimming: 4 bases; J trimming: 5 bases; junction bases outside the gene matches: 19. Repertoires were generated with immunoSEQ multiplex PCR, while TCRdb's copy carries only in-frame clones and drops some. The sample shows roughly 700,000 clones, 75% to 90% of them seen only once. The receptor was derived from a woman between 18 and 29 years old with acute or convalescent COVID-19. Sequenced sample: peripheral blood. V is TRBV11-2 and J is TRBJ2-5, with 10 bases lining up with TRBD2. The CDR3 loop reads CASSSPPTSGALSGETQYF. The CDR3 DNA is TGTGCCAGCAGCTCACCTCCTACTAGCGGGGCCCTTTCGGGGGAGACCCAGTACTTC. The full variable domain, in which reference TRBV11-2 and TRBJ2-5 provide the parts outside the CDR3, is EAGVAQSPRYKIIEKRQSVAFWCNPISGHATLYWYQQILGQGPKLLIQFQNNGVVDDSQLPKDRFSAERLKGVDSTLKIQPAKLEDSAVYLCASSSPPTSGALSGETQYFGPGTRLLVL.